The clone carrying this T cell receptor beta chain has only one observation. Its antigen is unknown. Treatment of the sample: 19 received Ad26.COV2.S at low or high dose, single or two shots; roughly five received placebo; per-sample allocation not given. Sampling was performed 63 days after the first vaccine or placebo injection. This vaccine is an Ad26 vector that expresses the Wuhan-strain SARS-CoV-2 spike. The sample comes from a study of Ad26.COV2.S vaccination and SARS-CoV-2 variants. Looking at the study overall: As a participant in COV1001, the donor was in the Ad26.COV2.S trial arm.

The protocol was immunoSEQ multiplex PCR, while the TCRdb copy is restricted to in-frame clones and leaves out a portion. The table has just under 250,000 clones, around nine tenths seen once. The CDR3 is 15 residues long. The germline CDR1 and CDR2 sequences are MNHEY and SVGAGI. Deletions cut 6 bases from V and 0 bases from J, with 14 bases between. General observations from the study: Spike-specific responses of CD8+ and CD4+ T cells were reported to display substantial breadth after vaccination.

J is TRBJ1-1 and V is TRBV6-5; D is ambiguous. The sequencing here drew on peripheral blood, taken in a trial of Ad26.COV2.S vaccine versus placebo. This TCR was recovered from a person between 18 and 65 years old who received the Ad26.COV2.S COVID-19 vaccine or a placebo. The CDR3 bases are TGTGCCAGCAGGAGCCGAGGGCTCATGAACACTGAAGCTTTCTTT. Translating it yields CASRSRGLMNTEAFF.